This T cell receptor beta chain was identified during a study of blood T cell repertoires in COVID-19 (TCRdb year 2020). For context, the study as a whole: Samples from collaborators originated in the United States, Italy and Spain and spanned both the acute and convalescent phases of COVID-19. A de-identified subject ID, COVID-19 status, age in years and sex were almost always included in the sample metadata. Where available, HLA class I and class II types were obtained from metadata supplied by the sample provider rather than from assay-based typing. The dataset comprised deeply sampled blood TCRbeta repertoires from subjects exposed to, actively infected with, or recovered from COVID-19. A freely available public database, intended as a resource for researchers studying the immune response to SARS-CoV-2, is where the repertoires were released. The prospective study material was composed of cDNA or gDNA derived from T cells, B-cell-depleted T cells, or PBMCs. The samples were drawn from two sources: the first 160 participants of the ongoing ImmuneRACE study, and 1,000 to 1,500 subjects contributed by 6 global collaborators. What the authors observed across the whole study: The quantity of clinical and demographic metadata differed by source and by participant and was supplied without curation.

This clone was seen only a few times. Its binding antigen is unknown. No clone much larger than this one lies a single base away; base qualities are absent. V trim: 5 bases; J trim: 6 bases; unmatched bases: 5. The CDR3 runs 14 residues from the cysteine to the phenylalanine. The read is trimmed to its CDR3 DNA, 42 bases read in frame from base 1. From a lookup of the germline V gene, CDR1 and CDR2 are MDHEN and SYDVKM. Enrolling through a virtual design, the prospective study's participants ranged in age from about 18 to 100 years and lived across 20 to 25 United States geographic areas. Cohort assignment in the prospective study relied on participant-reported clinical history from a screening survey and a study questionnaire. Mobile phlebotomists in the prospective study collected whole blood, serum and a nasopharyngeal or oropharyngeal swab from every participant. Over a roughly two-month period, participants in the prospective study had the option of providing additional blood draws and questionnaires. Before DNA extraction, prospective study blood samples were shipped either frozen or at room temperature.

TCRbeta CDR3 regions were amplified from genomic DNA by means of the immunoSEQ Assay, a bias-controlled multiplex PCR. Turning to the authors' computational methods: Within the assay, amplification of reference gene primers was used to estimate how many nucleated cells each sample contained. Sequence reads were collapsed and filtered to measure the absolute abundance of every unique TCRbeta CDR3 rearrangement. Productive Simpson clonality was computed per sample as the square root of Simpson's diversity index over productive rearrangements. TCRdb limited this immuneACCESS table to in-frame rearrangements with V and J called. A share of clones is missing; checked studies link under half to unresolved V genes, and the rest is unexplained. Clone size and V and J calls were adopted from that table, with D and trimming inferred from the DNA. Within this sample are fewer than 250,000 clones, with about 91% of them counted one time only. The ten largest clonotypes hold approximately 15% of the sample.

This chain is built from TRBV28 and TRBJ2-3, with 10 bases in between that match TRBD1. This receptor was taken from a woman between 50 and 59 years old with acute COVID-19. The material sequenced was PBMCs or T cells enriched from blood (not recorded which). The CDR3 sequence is CASSRDRGYDTQYF. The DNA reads TGTGCCAGCAGTCGGGACAGGGGTTACGATACGCAGTATTTT. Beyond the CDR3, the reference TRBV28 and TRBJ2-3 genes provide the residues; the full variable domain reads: DVKVTQSSRYLVKRTGEKVFLECVQDMDHENMFWYRQDPGLGLRLIYFSYDVKMKEKGDIPEGYSVSREKKERFSLILESASTNQTSMYLCASSRDRGYDTQYFGPGTRLTVL.